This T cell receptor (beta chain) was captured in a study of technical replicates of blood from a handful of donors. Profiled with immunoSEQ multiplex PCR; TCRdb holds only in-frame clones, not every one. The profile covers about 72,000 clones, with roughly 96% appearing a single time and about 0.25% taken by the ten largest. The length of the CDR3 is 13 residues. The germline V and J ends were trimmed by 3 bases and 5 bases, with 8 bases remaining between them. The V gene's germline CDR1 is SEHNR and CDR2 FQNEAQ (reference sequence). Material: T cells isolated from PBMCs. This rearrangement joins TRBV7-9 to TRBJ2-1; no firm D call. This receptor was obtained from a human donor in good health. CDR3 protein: CASSFRVNNEQFF. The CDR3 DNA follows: TGTGCCAGCAGCTTCCGCGTTAACAATGAGCAGTTCTTC.